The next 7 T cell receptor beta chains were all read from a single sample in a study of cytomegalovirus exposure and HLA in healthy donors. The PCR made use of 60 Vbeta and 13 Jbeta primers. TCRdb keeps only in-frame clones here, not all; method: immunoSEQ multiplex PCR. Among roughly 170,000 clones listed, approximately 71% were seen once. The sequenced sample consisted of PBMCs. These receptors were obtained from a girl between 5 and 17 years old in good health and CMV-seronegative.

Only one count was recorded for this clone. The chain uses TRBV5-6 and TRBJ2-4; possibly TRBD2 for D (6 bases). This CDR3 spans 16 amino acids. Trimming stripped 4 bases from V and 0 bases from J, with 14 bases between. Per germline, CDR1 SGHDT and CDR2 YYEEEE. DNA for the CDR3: TGTGCCAGCAGCGTGACTAGGAGGGTAGCCAAAAACATTCAGTACTTC. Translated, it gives CASSVTRRVAKNIQYF.

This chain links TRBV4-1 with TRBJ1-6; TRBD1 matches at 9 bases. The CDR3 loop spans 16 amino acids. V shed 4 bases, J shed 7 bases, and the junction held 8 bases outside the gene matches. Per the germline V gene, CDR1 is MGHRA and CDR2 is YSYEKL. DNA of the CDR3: TGCGCCAGCAGCCCCGGCGGACAGGGGACGAATTCACCCCTCCACTTT. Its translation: CASSPGGQGTNSPLHF.

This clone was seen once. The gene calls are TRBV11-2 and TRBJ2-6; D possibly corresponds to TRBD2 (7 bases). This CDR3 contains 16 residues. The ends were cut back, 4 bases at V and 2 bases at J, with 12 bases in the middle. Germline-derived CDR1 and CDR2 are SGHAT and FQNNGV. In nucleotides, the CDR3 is TGTGCCAGCAGCTCCTGGGAGGGGGCTGGGGCCAACGTCCTGACTTTC. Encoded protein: CASSSWEGAGANVLTF.

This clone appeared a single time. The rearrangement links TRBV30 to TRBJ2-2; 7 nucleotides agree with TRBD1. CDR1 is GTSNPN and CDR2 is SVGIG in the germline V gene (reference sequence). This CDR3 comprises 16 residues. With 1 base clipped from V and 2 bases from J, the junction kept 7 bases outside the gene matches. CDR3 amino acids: CAWSAPGQANTGELFF. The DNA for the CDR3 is TGTGCCTGGAGTGCCCCCGGACAGGCTAACACCGGGGAGCTGTTTTTT.

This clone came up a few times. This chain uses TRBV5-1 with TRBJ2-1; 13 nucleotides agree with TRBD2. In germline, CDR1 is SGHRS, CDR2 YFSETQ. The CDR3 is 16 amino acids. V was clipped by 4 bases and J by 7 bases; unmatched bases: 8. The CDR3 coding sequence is TGCGCCAGCAGCCCGACTAGCGGGGGGCGGTGGAATGAGCAGTTCTTC. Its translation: CASSPTSGGRWNEQFF.

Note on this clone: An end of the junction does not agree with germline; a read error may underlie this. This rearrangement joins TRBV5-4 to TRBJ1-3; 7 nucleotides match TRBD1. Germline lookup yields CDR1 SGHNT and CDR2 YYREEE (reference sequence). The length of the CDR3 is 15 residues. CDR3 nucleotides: TGTGCCAGCAGCCGAGGGACAGCCTCTGGAAACGCCATATATTTT. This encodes CASSRGTASGNAIYF.

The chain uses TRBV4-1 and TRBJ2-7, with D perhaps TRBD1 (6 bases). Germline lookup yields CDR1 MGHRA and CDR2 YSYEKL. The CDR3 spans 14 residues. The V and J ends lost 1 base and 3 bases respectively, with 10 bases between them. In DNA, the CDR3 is TGCGCCAGCAGCCAAGGAATACAGGGCTACGAGCAGTACTTC. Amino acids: CASSQGIQGYEQYF.